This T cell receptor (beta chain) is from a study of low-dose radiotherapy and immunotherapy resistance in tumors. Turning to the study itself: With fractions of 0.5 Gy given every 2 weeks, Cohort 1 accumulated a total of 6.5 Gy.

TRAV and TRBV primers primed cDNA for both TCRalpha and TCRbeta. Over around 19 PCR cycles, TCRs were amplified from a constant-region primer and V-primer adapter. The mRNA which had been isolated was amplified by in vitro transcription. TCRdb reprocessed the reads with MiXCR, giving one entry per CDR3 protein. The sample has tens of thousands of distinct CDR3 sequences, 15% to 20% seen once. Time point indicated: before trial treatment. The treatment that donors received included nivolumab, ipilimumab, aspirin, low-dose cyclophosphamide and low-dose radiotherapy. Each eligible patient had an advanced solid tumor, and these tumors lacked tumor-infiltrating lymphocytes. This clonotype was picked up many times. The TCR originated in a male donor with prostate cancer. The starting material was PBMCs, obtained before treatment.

The chain's CDR3 is CASSLSETGTYGYTF. The CDR3 DNA reads TGTGCCAGCAGTTTATCGGAGACAGGGACCTATGGCTACACCTTC. The V call is TRBV27, the J call TRBJ1-2; TRBD1 matches 7 bases. The CDR3 is 15 amino acids. After removal of 0 bases from V and 4 bases from J, the junction contained 5 bases not matched to a gene. The V gene's germline CDR1 is MNHEY and CDR2 SMNVEV (reference sequence).